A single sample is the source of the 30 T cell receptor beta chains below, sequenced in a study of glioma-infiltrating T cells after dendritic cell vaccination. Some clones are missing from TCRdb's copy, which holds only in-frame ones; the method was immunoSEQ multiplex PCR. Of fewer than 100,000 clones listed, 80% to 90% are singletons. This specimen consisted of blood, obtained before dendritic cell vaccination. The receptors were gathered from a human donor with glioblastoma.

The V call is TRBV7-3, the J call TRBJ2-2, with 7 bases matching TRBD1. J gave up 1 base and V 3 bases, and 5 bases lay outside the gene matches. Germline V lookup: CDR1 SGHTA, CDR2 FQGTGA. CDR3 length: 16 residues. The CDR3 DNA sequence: TGTGCCAGCAGCTTTCTGACAGGGCTGAACACCGGGGAGCTGTTTTTT. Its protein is CASSFLTGLNTGELFF.

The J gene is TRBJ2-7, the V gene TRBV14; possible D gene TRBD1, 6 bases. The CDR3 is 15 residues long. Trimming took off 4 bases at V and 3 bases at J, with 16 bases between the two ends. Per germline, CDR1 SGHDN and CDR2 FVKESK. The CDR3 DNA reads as TGTGCCAGCAGCCCCTGGCAGGGGACCAACTACGAGCAGTACTTC. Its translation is CASSPWQGTNYEQYF.

The CDR3 DNA is TGTGCCAGCAGTGATACGGAACAGGCTATCGATGAGCAGTTCTTC. The encoded protein is CASSDTEQAIDEQFF. This rearrangement joins TRBV25-1 to TRBJ2-1, with TRBD1 as a possible D gene (5 bases). With 3 bases removed from V and 8 bases from J, the gap between germline ends came to 17 bases. The CDR3 totals 15 residues. Germline CDR1 and CDR2: MGHDK and SYGVNS.

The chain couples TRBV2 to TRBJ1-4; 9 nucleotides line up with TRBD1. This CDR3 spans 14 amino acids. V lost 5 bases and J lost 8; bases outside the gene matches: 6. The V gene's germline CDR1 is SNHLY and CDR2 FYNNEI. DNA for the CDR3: TGTGCCAGCAGTCCGGGGACAGGGAACGAAAAACTGTTTTTT. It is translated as CASSPGTGNEKLFF.

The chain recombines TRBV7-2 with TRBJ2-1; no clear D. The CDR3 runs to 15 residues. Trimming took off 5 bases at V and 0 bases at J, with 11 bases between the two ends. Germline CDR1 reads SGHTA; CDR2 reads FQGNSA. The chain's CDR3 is CASSLDASSYNEQFF. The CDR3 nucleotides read TGTGCCAGCAGCCTTGACGCTAGCTCCTACAATGAGCAGTTCTTC.

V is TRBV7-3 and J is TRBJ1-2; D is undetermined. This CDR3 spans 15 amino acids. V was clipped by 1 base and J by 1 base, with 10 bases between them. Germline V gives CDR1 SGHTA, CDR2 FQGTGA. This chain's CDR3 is CASSLMGGSNYGYTF. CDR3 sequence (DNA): TGTGCCAGCAGCTTAATGGGAGGCAGTAACTATGGCTACACCTTC.

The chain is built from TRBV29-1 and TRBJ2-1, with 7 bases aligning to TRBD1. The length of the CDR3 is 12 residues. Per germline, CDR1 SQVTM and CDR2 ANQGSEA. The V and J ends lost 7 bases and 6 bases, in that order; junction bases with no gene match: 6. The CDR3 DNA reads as TGCAGCGCCTACGGGACAGTCAATGAGCAGTTCTTC. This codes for CSAYGTVNEQFF.

The CDR3 DNA is TGTGCCAGCAGCCCCGACACCGGGACAGGGGAAAAACTGTTTTTT. As protein: CASSPDTGTGEKLFF. The gene calls are TRBV7-9 and TRBJ1-4; 9 bases match TRBD1. The trim removed 5 bases at V and 8 bases at J, leaving 9 bases unmatched. The CDR3 extends over 15 amino acids. The germline V gene has CDR1 SEHNR and CDR2 FQNEAQ (reference sequence).

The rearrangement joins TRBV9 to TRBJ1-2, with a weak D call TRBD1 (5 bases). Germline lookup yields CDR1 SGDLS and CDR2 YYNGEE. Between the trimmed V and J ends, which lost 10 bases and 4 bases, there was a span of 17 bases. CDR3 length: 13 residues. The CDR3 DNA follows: TGTGCCGGCCACCGGGGGAGGGGCTATGGCTACACCTTC. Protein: CAGHRGRGYGYTF.

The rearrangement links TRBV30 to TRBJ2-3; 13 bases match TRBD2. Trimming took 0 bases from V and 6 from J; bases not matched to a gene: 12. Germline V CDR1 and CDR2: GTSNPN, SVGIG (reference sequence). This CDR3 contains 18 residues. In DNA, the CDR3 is TGTGCCTGGAGTGTACCCCGACTAGCGGGAGGTATCACGGATACGCAGTATTTT. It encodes CAWSVPRLAGGITDTQYF.

The CDR3 loop reads CASSLGQGLTDTQYF. CDR3 in DNA: TGTGCCAGCAGCTTAGGACAGGGACTCACAGATACGCAGTATTTT. The V call is TRBV5-4, the J call TRBJ2-3, with 8 bases aligning to TRBD1. Unmatched junction bases numbered 4, after V lost 2 bases and J lost 2 bases. CDR3 length: 15 amino acids. Germline loops: CDR1 SGHNT, CDR2 YYREEE (reference sequence).

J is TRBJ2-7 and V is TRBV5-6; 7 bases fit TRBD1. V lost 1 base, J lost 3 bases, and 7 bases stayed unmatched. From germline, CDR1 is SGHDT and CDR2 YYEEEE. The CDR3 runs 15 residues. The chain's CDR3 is CASSLLDRSGYEQYF. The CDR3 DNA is TGTGCCAGCAGCTTGCTGGACAGGTCTGGCTACGAGCAGTACTTC. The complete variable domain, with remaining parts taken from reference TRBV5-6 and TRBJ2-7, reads DAGVTQSPTHLIKTRGQQVTLRCSPKSGHDTVSWYQQALGQGPQFIFQYYEEEERQRGNFPDRFSGHQFPNYSSELNVNALLLGDSALYLCASSLLDRSGYEQYFGPGTRLTVT.

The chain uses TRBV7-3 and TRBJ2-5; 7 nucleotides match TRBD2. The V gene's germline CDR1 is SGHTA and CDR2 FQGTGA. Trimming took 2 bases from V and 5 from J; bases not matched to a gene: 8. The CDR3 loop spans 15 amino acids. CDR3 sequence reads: CASSLGGREGETQYF. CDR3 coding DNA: TGTGCCAGCAGCTTAGGTGGCAGGGAGGGGGAGACCCAGTACTTC.

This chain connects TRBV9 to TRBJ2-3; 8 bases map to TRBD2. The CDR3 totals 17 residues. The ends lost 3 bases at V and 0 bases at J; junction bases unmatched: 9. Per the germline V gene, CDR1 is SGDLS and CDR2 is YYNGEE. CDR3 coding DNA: TGTGCCAGCAGCGCCCCTTTAGCGGGGACTAGCACAGATACGCAGTATTTT. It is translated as CASSAPLAGTSTDTQYF.

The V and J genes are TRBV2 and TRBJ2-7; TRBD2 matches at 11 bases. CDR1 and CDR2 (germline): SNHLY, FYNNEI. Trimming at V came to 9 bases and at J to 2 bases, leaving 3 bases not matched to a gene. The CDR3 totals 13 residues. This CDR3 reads CARKLAGAYEQYF. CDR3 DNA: TGTGCCAGGAAACTAGCGGGGGCCTACGAGCAGTACTTC.

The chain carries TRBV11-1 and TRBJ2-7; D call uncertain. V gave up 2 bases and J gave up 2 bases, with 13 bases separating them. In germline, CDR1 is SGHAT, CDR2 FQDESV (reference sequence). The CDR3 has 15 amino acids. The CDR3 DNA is TGTGCCAGCAGCTTATTGGCCAGCGAAACCTACGAGCAGTACTTC. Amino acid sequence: CASSLLASETYEQYF.

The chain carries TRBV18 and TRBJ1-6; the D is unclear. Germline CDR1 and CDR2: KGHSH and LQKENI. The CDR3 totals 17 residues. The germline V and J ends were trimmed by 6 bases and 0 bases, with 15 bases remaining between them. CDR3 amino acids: CASSHQAVSSYNSPLHF. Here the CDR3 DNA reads TGTGCCAGCTCCCACCAGGCAGTGAGCTCCTATAATTCACCCCTCCACTTT.

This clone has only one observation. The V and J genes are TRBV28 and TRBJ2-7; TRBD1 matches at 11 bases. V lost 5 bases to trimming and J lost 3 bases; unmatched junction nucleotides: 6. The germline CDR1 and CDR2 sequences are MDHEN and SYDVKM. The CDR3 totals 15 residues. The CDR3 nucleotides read TGTGCCAGCAGTACCCCCGGGACAGGGGGCTACGAGCAGTACTTC. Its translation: CASSTPGTGGYEQYF.

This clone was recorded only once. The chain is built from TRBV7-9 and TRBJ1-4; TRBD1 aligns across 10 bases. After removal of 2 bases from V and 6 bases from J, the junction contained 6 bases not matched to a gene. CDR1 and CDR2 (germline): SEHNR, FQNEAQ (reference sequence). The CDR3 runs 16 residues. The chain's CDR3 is CASSLSPTGGDEKLFF. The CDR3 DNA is TGTGCCAGCAGCTTATCCCCGACAGGGGGCGATGAAAAACTGTTTTTT. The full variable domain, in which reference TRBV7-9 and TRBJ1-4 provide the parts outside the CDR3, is DTGVSQNPRHKITKRGQNVTFRCDPISEHNRLYWYRQTLGQGPEFLTYFQNEAQLEKSRLLSDRFSAERPKGSFSTLEIQRTEQGDSAMYLCASSLSPTGGDEKLFFGSGTQLSVL.

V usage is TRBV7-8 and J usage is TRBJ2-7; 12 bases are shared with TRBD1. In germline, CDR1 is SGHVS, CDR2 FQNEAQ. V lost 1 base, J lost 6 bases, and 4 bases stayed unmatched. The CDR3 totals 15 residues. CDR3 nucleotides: TGTGCCAGCAGCTTAGGAGGGACAGGGGGCTTCGAGCAGTACTTC. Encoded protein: CASSLGGTGGFEQYF.

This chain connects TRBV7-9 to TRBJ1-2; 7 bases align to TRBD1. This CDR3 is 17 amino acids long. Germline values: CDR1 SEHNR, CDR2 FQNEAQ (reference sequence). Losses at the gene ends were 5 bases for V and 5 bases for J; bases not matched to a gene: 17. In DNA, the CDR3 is TGTGCCAGCAGCCCACGGACAGGACGCGATATGTATTATGGCTACACCTTC. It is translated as CASSPRTGRDMYYGYTF.

Here the CDR3 reads CASGALGEKLFF. DNA of the CDR3: TGCGCCAGCGGGGCTCTGGGTGAAAAACTGTTTTTT. The chain has TRBV4-1 and TRBJ1-4, with D perhaps TRBD1 (5 bases). The CDR3 spans 12 residues. Germline assignment: CDR1 MGHRA and CDR2 YSYEKL. The germline V and J ends were trimmed by 8 bases and 7 bases, with 11 bases remaining between them.

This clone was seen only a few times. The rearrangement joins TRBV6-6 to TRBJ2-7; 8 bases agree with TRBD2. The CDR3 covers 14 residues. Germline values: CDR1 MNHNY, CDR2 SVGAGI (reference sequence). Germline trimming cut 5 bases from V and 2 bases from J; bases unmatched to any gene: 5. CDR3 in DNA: TGTGCCAGCAGTGATAGCGGGGCCCCCTACGAGCAGTACTTC. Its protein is CASSDSGAPYEQYF.

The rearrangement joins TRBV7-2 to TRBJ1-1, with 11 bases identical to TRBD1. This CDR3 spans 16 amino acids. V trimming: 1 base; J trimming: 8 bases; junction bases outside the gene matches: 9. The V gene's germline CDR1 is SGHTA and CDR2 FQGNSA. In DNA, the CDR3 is TGTGCCAGCAGCTTAGTGTCCTTGGGACAGGGGGGGGAAGCTTTCTTT. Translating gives CASSLVSLGQGGEAFF. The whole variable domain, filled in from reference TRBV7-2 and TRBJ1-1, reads GAGVSQSPSNKVTEKGKDVELRCDPISGHTALYWYRQSLGQGLEFLIYFQGNSAPDKSGLPSDRFSAERTGGSVSTLTIQRTQQEDSAVYLCASSLVSLGQGGEAFFGQGTRLTVV.

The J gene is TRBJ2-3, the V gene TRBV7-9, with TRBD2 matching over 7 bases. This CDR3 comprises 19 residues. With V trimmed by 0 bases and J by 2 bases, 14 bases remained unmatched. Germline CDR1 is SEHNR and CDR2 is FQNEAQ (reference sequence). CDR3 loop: CASSLALGLAEVNTDTQYF. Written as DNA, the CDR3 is TGTGCCAGCAGCTTAGCGTTAGGGCTAGCGGAAGTAAACACAGATACGCAGTATTTT. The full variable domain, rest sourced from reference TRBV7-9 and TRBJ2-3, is DTGVSQNPRHKITKRGQNVTFRCDPISEHNRLYWYRQTLGQGPEFLTYFQNEAQLEKSRLLSDRFSAERPKGSFSTLEIQRTEQGDSAMYLCASSLALGLAEVNTDTQYFGPGTRLTVL.

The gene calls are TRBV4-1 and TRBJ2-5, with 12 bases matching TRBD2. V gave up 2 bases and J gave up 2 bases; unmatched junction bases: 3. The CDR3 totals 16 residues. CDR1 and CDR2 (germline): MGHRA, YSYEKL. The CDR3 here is CASSQIGLAGQETQYF. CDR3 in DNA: TGCGCCAGCAGCCAAATTGGACTAGCGGGGCAAGAGACCCAGTACTTC.

The DNA of the CDR3 is TGTGCCAGCAGTTTGGACAGGGGGCGCGTCTATGGCTACACCTTC. Protein: CASSLDRGRVYGYTF. V gene TRBV28 combines with J gene TRBJ1-2; TRBD1 agrees at 11 bases. Trimming at V came to 3 bases and at J to 4 bases, leaving 4 bases not matched to a gene. This CDR3 has 15 amino acids. Germline loops: CDR1 MDHEN, CDR2 SYDVKM.

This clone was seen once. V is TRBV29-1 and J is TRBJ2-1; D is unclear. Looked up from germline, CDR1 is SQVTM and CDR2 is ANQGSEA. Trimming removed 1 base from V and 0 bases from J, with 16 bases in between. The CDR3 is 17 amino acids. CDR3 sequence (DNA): TGCAGCGTTGAAGGAGGATTAGCTACGAGCTCCTACAATGAGCAGTTCTTC. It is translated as CSVEGGLATSSYNEQFF.

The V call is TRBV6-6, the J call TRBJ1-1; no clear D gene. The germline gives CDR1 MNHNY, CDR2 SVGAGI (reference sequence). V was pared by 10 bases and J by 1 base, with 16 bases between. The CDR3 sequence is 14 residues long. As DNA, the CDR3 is TGTGCCACCGTAGCGGGGTTGGGGAACACTGAAGCTTTCTTT. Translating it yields CATVAGLGNTEAFF.

CDR3 DNA: TGTGCCAGCAGCGTAAAGGAGGGAGGCGGTTCACCCCTCCACTTT. As protein: CASSVKEGGGSPLHF. The genes are TRBV9 and TRBJ1-6; D gene unclear. The length of the CDR3 is 15 residues. Trimming left V 1 base short and J 9 bases short, with 14 bases between. Germline V lookup: CDR1 SGDLS, CDR2 YYNGEE. Variable domain in full (rest from reference TRBV9 and TRBJ1-6): DSGVTQTPKHLITATGQRVTLRCSPRSGDLSVYWYQQSLDQGLQFLIQYYNGEERAKGNILERFSAQQFPDLHSELNLSSLELGDSALYFCASSVKEGGGSPLHFGNGTRLTVT.